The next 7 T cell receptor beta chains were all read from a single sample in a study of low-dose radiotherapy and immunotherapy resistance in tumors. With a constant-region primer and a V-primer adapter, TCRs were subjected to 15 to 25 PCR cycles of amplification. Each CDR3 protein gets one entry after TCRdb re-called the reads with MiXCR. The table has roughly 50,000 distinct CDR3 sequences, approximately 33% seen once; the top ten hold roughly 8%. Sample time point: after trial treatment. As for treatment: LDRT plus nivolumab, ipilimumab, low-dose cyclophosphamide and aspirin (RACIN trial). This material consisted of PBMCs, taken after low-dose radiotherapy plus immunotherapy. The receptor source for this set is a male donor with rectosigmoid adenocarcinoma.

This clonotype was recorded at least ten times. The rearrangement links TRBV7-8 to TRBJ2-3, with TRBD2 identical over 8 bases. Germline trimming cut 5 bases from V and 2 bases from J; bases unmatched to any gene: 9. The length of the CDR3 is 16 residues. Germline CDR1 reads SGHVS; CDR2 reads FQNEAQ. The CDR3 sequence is CASSALNSGNTDTQYF. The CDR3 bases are TGTGCCAGCAGCGCATTGAATAGCGGGAACACAGATACGCAGTATTTT. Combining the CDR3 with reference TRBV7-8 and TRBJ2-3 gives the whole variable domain GAGVSQSPRYKVAKRGQDVALRCDPISGHVSLFWYQQALGQGPEFLTYFQNEAQLDKSGLPSDRFFAERPEGSVSTLKIQRTQQEDSAVYLCASSALNSGNTDTQYFGPGTRLTVL.

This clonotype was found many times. The DNA of the CDR3 is TGTGCCACCAGTGACTCGGGACAGGCCACGAATGAGCAGTTCTTC. This sequence encodes CATSDSGQATNEQFF. The rearrangement joins TRBV24-1 to TRBJ2-1; 8 positions agree with TRBD1. V lost 4 bases and J lost 7; bases outside the gene matches: 8. The CDR3 is made up of 15 amino acids. Germline V gene lookup returns CDR1 KGHDR and CDR2 SFDVKD.

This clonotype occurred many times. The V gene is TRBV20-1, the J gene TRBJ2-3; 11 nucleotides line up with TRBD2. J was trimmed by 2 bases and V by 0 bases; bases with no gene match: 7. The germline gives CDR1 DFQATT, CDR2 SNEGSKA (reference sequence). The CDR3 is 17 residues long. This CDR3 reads CSARDFLTSGVTDTQYF. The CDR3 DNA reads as TGCAGTGCTAGAGATTTCCTGACTAGCGGGGTCACAGATACGCAGTATTTT.

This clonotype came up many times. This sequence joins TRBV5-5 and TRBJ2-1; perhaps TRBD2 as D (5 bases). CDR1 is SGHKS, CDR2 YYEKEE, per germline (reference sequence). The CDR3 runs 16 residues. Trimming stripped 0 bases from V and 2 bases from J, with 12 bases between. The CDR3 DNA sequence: TGTGCCAGCAGCTTGGATTGGACTCCAACCTACAATGAGCAGTTCTTC. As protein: CASSLDWTPTYNEQFF.

CDR3 sequence: CASRDRGRVEQYF. The CDR3, as DNA: TGTGCCAGCAGGGACAGGGGCAGGGTCGAGCAGTACTTC. The V gene is TRBV19, the J gene TRBJ2-7; 10 nucleotides agree with TRBD1. Germline V gene data show CDR1 as LNHDA and CDR2 as SQIVND (reference sequence). V shed 9 bases and J 6 bases; nucleotides not matched to a gene: 8. CDR3 length equals 13 residues.

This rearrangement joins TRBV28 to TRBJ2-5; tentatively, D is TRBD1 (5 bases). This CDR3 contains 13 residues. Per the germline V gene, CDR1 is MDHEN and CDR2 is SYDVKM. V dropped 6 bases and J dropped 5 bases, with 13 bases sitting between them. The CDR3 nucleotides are TGTGCCAGCAGAGGTGGGAAGGGGGAGACCCAGTACTTC. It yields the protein CASRGGKGETQYF. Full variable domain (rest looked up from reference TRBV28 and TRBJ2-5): DVKVTQSSRYLVKRTGEKVFLECVQDMDHENMFWYRQDPGLGLRLIYFSYDVKMKEKGDIPEGYSVSREKKERFSLILESASTNQTSMYLCASRGGKGETQYFGPGTRLLVL.

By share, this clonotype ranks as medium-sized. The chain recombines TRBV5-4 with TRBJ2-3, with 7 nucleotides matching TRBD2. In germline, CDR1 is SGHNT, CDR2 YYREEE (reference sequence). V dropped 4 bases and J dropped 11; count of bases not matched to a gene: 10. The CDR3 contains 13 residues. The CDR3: CASSLLASERQYF. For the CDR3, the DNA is TGTGCCAGCAGCCTACTAGCGTCCGAGAGGCAGTATTTT.